This T cell receptor beta chain came from a study of blood T cell repertoires in COVID-19. This CDR3 has 16 residues. V was pared by 4 bases and J by 4 bases, with 7 bases of the junction left unmatched. Germline loops: CDR1 SGHRS, CDR2 YFSETQ. In the authors' workflow: Quantification of nucleated cells was approximated via reference gene primer amplification. Assay used: immunoSEQ multiplex PCR; TCRdb lists only in-frame clones, some missing. The DNA gave D and trimming, while V, J and clone size come from that table. The table lists 200,000 or so clones, less than 90% of them singletons. This clonotype was sampled from a woman between 55 and 75 years old who had recovered from COVID-19. The V and J genes are TRBV5-1 and TRBJ1-5; 11 bases map to TRBD1. Input material: peripheral blood. Here the CDR3 reads CASSLGTGGANQPQHF. The CDR3 DNA reads TGCGCCAGCAGCCTCGGGACAGGGGGGGCGAATCAGCCCCAGCATTTT.